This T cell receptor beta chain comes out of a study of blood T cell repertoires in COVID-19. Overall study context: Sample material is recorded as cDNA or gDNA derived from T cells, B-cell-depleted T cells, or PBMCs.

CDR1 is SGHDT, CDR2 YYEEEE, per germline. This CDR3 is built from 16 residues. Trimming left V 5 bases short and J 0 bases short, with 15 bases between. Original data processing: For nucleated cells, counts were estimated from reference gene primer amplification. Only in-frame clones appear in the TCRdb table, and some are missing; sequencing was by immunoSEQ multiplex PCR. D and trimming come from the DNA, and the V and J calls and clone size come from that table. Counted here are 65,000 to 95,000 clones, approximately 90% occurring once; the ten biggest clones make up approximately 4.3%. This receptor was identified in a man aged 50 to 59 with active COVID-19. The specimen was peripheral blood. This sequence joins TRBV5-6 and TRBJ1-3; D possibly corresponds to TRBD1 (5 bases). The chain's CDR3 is CASRGVTHDSGNTIYF. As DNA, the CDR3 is TGTGCCAGCAGAGGGGTAACCCACGACTCTGGAAACACCATATATTTT.